What follows describes a single T cell receptor (beta chain). The data belong to a study of blood T cell repertoires in COVID-19. CDR3 length: 14 amino acids. Trimming removed 6 bases at V and 0 bases at J, with 9 bases between. CDR1 LNHDA and CDR2 SQIVND come from the germline V gene (reference sequence). Measured with immunoSEQ multiplex PCR; TCRdb has only the in-frame clones, and not every one. The table lists 50,000 to 75,000 clones, over 85% of them singletons. Sequencing input: peripheral blood. The sequence was collected from a man in his sixties with acute or convalescent COVID-19. This chain joins TRBV19 and TRBJ1-5; perhaps TRBD1 as D (6 bases). This chain's CDR3 is CASRTGYSNQPQHF. CDR3 DNA sequence: TGTGCCAGTAGGACAGGTTATAGCAATCAGCCCCAGCATTTT.